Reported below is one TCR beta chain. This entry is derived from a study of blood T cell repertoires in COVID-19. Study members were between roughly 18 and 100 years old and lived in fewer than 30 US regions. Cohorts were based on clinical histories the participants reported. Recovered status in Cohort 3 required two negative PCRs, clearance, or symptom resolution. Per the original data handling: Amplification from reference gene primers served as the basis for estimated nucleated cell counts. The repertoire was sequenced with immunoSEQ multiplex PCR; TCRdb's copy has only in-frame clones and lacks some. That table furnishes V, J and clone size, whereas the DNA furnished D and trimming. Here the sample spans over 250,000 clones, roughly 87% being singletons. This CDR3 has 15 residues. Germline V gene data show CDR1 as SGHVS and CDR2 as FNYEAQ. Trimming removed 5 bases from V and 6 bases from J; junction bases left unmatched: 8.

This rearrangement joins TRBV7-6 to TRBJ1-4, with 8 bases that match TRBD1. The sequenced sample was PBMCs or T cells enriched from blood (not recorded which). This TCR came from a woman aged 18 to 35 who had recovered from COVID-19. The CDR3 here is CASSRSGGADEKLFF. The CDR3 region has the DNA TGTGCCAGCAGCCGTTCAGGGGGCGCGGATGAAAAACTGTTTTTT.